This TCR beta chain emerged from a study of cytomegalovirus exposure and HLA in healthy donors. Overall study results and limits: The study assumed roughly uniform donor sequencing depth for presence/absence analyses. Accurate prediction of most subjects' HLA-A and HLA-B alleles from TCR beta sequences was reported. Associated with cytomegalovirus, according to the listing, were 150 to 200 TCR beta chains.

CDR3 length: 13 residues. Germline-derived CDR1 and CDR2 are SGHDT and YYEEEE. V lost 3 bases and J lost 5; bases outside the gene matches: 5. Primers included in the PCR were 60 Vbeta and 13 Jbeta primers. Study processing details: Among the unique TCR beta chains that a later analysis counted, about 84 million in all, roughly 11 million were shared. Here immunoSEQ multiplex PCR was the method, and the copy in TCRdb shows in-frame clones only, minus some. That table supplies the V and J calls and clone size; D and trimming were determined from the DNA. The sample lists over 150,000 clones, around three quarters seen once, with less than 4.5% in the top ten. Worth noting for this clone: Its antigen is not known.

The sample comprised PBMCs. The chain links TRBV5-6 to TRBJ2-7; TRBD2 agrees at 7 bases. This TCR came from a man aged 25-40 years in good health and CMV-seropositive. The CDR3 region has the DNA TGTGCCAGCAGCTCCTGGGGAGGGAACGAGCAGTACTTC. As protein: CASSSWGGNEQYF.